These T cell receptor beta chains were read from a single sample in a study of cytomegalovirus exposure and HLA in healthy donors. Generated by immunoSEQ multiplex PCR, the TCRdb table keeps only in-frame clones and is missing some. This sample has 150,000 to 200,000 clones, with around four fifths found just once. Sequenced material: PBMCs. The origin of the receptors is a man younger than 35 in good health and CMV-seronegative. Both conserved end residues are part of each CDR3. D genes are given only for firm matches. Where a row states a size, it is once, few, many or the class of an expanded clone; other rows omit it.

abundance: NA
j_gene: TRBJ2-5
v_gene: TRBV5-1
d_gene: TRBD2
CDR3nt: TGCGCCAGCAGCACGAGCGGGGATGAACAAGAGACCCAGTACTTC
CDR3aa: CASSTSGDEQETQYF

abundance: NA
j_gene: TRBJ2-3
v_gene: TRBV9
d_gene: TRBD2
CDR3nt: TGTGCCAGCAGCGTAGCTACGGGACTAGCGTCGGATACGCAGTATTTT
CDR3aa: CASSVATGLASDTQYF

abundance: NA
j_gene: TRBJ1-2
v_gene: TRBV29-1
d_gene: NA
CDR3nt: TGCAGCGCTGGGGCGGACTATGGCTACACCTTC
CDR3aa: CSAGADYGYTF

abundance: NA
j_gene: TRBJ1-5
v_gene: TRBV19
d_gene: TRBD1
CDR3nt: TGTGCCAGTAGAGCCGGGACAGCGAATCAGCCCCAGCATTTT
CDR3aa: CASRAGTANQPQHF

abundance: NA
j_gene: TRBJ1-5
v_gene: TRBV10-2
d_gene: TRBD1
CDR3nt: TGCGCCAGCAGCTCACAGGGGGGTCCGCCCCAGCATTTT
CDR3aa: CASSSQGGPPQHF

abundance: NA
j_gene: TRBJ1-4
v_gene: TRBV6-1
d_gene: NA
CDR3nt: TGTGCCAGCAGCTCAACGGCAACTAATGAAAAACTGTTTTTT
CDR3aa: CASSSTATNEKLFF

abundance: few
j_gene: TRBJ2-7
v_gene: TRBV30
d_gene: TRBD2
CDR3nt: TGTGCCTGGAGCATCTTCTCGACGGGGGGTCCGCCCTACGAGCAGTACTTC
CDR3aa: CAWSIFSTGGPPYEQYF

abundance: NA
j_gene: TRBJ1-2
v_gene: TRBV4-2
d_gene: TRBD1
CDR3nt: TGTGCCAGCAGCCGGGAGGACAGGGTGGGCGGCTACACCTTC
CDR3aa: CASSREDRVGGYTF

abundance: once
j_gene: TRBJ1-4
v_gene: TRBV5-6
d_gene: NA
CDR3nt: TGTGCCAGCAGCTTGGGGTTGGTTACTAATGGAAAACTGTTTTTT
CDR3aa: CASSLGLVTNGKLFF

abundance: NA
j_gene: TRBJ1-5
v_gene: TRBV19
d_gene: NA
CDR3nt: TGTGCCAGTAGCGTCGCGGGGGGTCAGGATCAGCCCCAGCATTTT
CDR3aa: CASSVAGGQDQPQHF

abundance: NA
j_gene: TRBJ2-2
v_gene: TRBV5-1
d_gene: TRBD1
CDR3nt: TGCGCCAGCAGCTCCGGGACAGGGGTGACCGGGGAGCTGTTTTTT
CDR3aa: CASSSGTGVTGELFF